Below are 21 T cell receptor beta chains sequenced from a single sample in a study of vaccination and CD4 T cells after COVID-19. No antigens are known for them. Treatment denoted: roughly 10-day PBMC culture with coronavirus spike peptide pools or control peptides (ViraFEST assay). Cultured CD4+ T-cell DNA underwent Oncomine TCR Beta short-read sequencing. TCRdb processed the PCR reads anew with MiXCR; each CDR3 protein has one entry. The table has roughly 3,500 distinct CDR3 sequences, 32% seen once. Sequenced sample: CD4+ T cells from blood, cultured in vitro. The receptors here all came from a human donor who had recovered from COVID-19.

This clonotype is a singleton in its sample. The chain employs TRBV6-5 and TRBJ2-7; 8 bases fit TRBD2. The CDR3 is 15 residues long. Germline V gene lookup returns CDR1 MNHEY and CDR2 SVGAGI. V shed 2 bases and J 2 bases; nucleotides not matched to a gene: 5. CDR3 protein: CASSYDSGGAYEQYF. The CDR3 nucleotides are TGTGCCAGCAGTTACGACAGCGGGGGTGCCTACGAGCAGTACTTC.

This clonotype was found a few times. The rearrangement joins TRBV5-1 to TRBJ1-2; 9 positions agree with TRBD1. CDR3 length: 14 residues. J was trimmed by 7 bases and V by 0 bases; bases with no gene match: 4. Germline CDR1 is SGHRS and CDR2 is YFSETQ. The CDR3 is CASSLGDRAGGYTF. The CDR3 nucleotides read TGCGCCAGCAGCTTGGGGGACAGGGCCGGTGGCTACACCTTC. Full variable domain (remainder filled in from reference TRBV5-1 and TRBJ1-2): KAGVTQTPRYLIKTRGQQVTLSCSPISGHRSVSWYQQTPGQGLQFLFEYFSETQRNKGNFPGRFSGRQFSNSRSEMNVSTLELGDSALYLCASSLGDRAGGYTFGSGTRLTVV.

A few counts support this clonotype. The V and J genes are TRBV20-1 and TRBJ1-2; 12 bases fit TRBD1. The CDR3 contains 18 residues. V was pared by 1 base and J by 0 bases, with 9 bases of the junction left unmatched. From germline, CDR1 is DFQATT and CDR2 SNEGSKA (reference sequence). As DNA, the CDR3 is TGCAGTGCTAGAGTAAGTAGGGACAGGGGGCCTACTAACTATGGCTACACCTTC. It is translated as CSARVSRDRGPTNYGYTF.

The chain joins TRBV7-8 to TRBJ2-6, with a possible D match to TRBD2 (5 bases). Germline CDR1 is SGHVS and CDR2 is FQNEAQ. The germline V and J ends were trimmed by 5 bases and 0 bases, with 17 bases remaining between them. The CDR3 has 18 amino acids. The DNA of the CDR3 is TGTGCCAGCAGCCCTCGAGGACTGGAATTCTCTGGGGCCAACGTCCTGACTTTC. Translating it yields CASSPRGLEFSGANVLTF.

This clonotype came up a few times. The rearrangement uses TRBV6-1 and TRBJ2-3; maybe TRBD1 (5 bases). Germline CDR1 reads MNHNS; CDR2 reads SASEGT. The CDR3 totals 11 residues. V lost 6 bases and J lost 6, with 7 bases in between. The CDR3 sequence is CASRGLDTQYF. CDR3 bases: TGTGCCAGCAGGGGGCTTGATACGCAGTATTTT.

V gene TRBV6-1 combines with J gene TRBJ1-4; D ambiguous. The V and J ends lost 8 bases and 0 bases respectively, with 10 bases between them. Germline V lookup: CDR1 MNHNS, CDR2 SASEGT. The CDR3 length is 14 residues. The CDR3 sequence: CASVRGATNEKLFF. The CDR3 coding sequence is TGTGCCAGCGTCAGAGGTGCAACTAATGAAAAACTGTTTTTT.

This sequence joins TRBV10-1 and TRBJ1-1; D gene ambiguous. The CDR3 is made up of 13 amino acids. Germline CDR1 WNHNN, CDR2 SYGVQD (reference sequence). With 2 bases removed from V and 6 bases from J, the gap between germline ends came to 10 bases. CDR3 in DNA: TGCGCCAGCAGTGAGCGGGTTACCGCTGAAGCTTTCTTT. It yields the protein CASSERVTAEAFF.

The chain uses TRBV20-1 and TRBJ1-1; the D is unclear. The CDR3 is made up of 12 amino acids. Germline V CDR1 and CDR2: DFQATT, SNEGSKA (reference sequence). Trimming shortened V by 6 bases and J by 3 bases, and 11 bases separated the two germline ends. CDR3 region: CSASSQYTEAFF. Written as DNA, the CDR3 is TGCAGTGCAAGTAGTCAGTACACTGAAGCTTTCTTT.

The chain recombines TRBV29-1 with TRBJ2-7; 10 bases line up with TRBD1. Germline V gene sequence: CDR1 SQVTM, CDR2 ANQGSEA. V was clipped by 1 base and J by 2 bases; unmatched bases: 5. The CDR3 runs 15 residues. CDR3 DNA sequence: TGCAGCGTTGAAGGAGGGACAGGGGCCACCTACGAGCAGTACTTC. Its translation is CSVEGGTGATYEQYF.

This clonotype rates as medium-sized. J is TRBJ1-1 and V is TRBV27; no clear D gene. In germline, CDR1 is MNHEY, CDR2 SMNVEV (reference sequence). The CDR3 consists of 14 residues. V lost 5 bases and J lost 1, with 11 bases in between. The CDR3 is CASSTRTANTEAFF. In DNA form, the CDR3 reads TGTGCCAGCAGTACCCGCACGGCGAACACTGAAGCTTTCTTT.

This chain uses TRBV7-2 with TRBJ2-2, with D unresolved. CDR1 and CDR2 from the germline V gene are SGHTA and FQGNSA. The ends were cut back, 1 base at V and 6 bases at J, with 12 bases in the middle. The CDR3 is made up of 15 amino acids. The CDR3 sequence is CASSLDVRSSGELFF. The CDR3 coding sequence is TGTGCCAGCAGCTTAGATGTAAGGTCCTCCGGGGAGCTGTTTTTT.

The rearrangement links TRBV30 to TRBJ1-5; perhaps TRBD1 as D (5 bases). CDR1 GTSNPN and CDR2 SVGIG come from the germline V gene (reference sequence). Trimming took off 0 bases at V and 7 bases at J, with 10 bases between the two ends. This CDR3 is 13 amino acids long. The CDR3 sequence is CAWSVGGEQPQHF. CDR3 coding DNA: TGTGCCTGGAGTGTCGGGGGGGAGCAGCCCCAGCATTTT. Filled out from reference TRBV30 and TRBJ1-5, the complete variable domain reads SQTIHQWPATLVQPVGSPLSLECTVEGTSNPNLYWYRQAAGRGLQLLFYSVGIGQISSEVPQNLSASRPQDRQFILSSKKLLLSDSGFYLCAWSVGGEQPQHFGDGTRLSIL.

The chain employs TRBV5-6 and TRBJ1-2; D is unresolved. Germline assignment: CDR1 SGHDT and CDR2 YYEEEE. Trimming cost V 3 bases and J 1 base, with 13 bases left between them. The CDR3 contains 15 residues. In DNA form, the CDR3 reads TGTGCCAGCAGCTCCCTCGGAAGGATTAACTATGGCTACACCTTC. Its translation: CASSSLGRINYGYTF.

By share of the sample, this clonotype is medium-sized. The chain carries TRBV4-1 and TRBJ1-5; possibly TRBD1 for D (6 bases). The V end was cut by 0 bases, the J end by 4 bases, with 13 bases between. Germline lookup yields CDR1 MGHRA and CDR2 YSYEKL. This CDR3 comprises 16 residues. CDR3 in DNA: TGCGCCAGCAGCCAAGAAAGAGAACAGGGAAATCAGCCCCAGCATTTT. This gives the protein CASSQEREQGNQPQHF.

This clonotype is medium-sized by share. This rearrangement joins TRBV30 to TRBJ1-2; no clear D. Trimming cost V 0 bases and J 1 base, with 15 bases left between them. There are 16 residues in the CDR3. Germline values: CDR1 GTSNPN, CDR2 SVGIG (reference sequence). CDR3 sequence reads: CAWSVSPFDYNYGYTF. CDR3 coding DNA: TGTGCCTGGAGTGTAAGCCCGTTCGATTATAACTATGGCTACACCTTC.

The chain recombines TRBV11-2 with TRBJ1-1, with 7 bases lining up with TRBD1. Per germline, CDR1 SGHAT and CDR2 FQNNGV. The CDR3 totals 12 residues. Trimming at V came to 6 bases and at J to 8 bases, leaving 6 bases not matched to a gene. As DNA, the CDR3 is TGTGCCAGCAGTCTGACAGGGCGGGAAGCTTTCTTT. Translation gives CASSLTGREAFF.

V gene TRBV15 combines with J gene TRBJ2-1, with 7 bases matching TRBD2. The CDR3 spans 16 residues. V dropped 8 bases and J dropped 1; count of bases not matched to a gene: 11. Germline V CDR1 and CDR2: LNHNV, YYDKDF (reference sequence). CDR3 DNA: TGTGCCACCGACCGGGGTGGGGGGGGTTCCTACAATGAGCAGTTCTTC. Protein: CATDRGGGGSYNEQFF.

This clonotype has more than one count but fewer than ten. The rearrangement uses TRBV20-1 and TRBJ2-1; 8 positions agree with TRBD2. CDR1 DFQATT and CDR2 SNEGSKA come from the germline V gene (reference sequence). The CDR3 runs 19 residues. Germline trimming cut 3 bases from V and 1 base from J; bases unmatched to any gene: 17. The CDR3 DNA is TGCAGTGCTAGTGGGTTCCGGGGGGGCCGATCCACGTCCTACAATGAGCAGTTCTTC. Protein sequence: CSASGFRGGRSTSYNEQFF.

The chain combines TRBV19 with TRBJ2-5; 9 bases align to TRBD2. The CDR3 covers 15 residues. Germline CDR1 reads LNHDA; CDR2 reads SQIVND (reference sequence). Trimming at V came to 8 bases and at J to 1 base, leaving 8 bases not matched to a gene. The CDR3 region is CASGAGGPSQETQYF. DNA for the CDR3: TGTGCCAGTGGGGCGGGGGGGCCCAGCCAAGAGACCCAGTACTTC.

The V gene is TRBV27, the J gene TRBJ2-5; D tentatively fits TRBD1 or TRBD2 (5 bases each). The CDR3 spans 14 residues. V was pared by 5 bases and J by 1 base, with 11 bases between. From germline, CDR1 is MNHEY and CDR2 SMNVEV (reference sequence). This chain's CDR3 is CASSHPGPQETQYF. The CDR3 DNA reads TGTGCCAGCAGTCACCCGGGGCCCCAAGAGACCCAGTACTTC.

V is TRBV2 and J is TRBJ1-5; 7 positions agree with TRBD1. The trim removed 8 bases at V and 4 bases at J, leaving 8 bases unmatched. The CDR3 spans 14 residues. Germline values: CDR1 SNHLY, CDR2 FYNNEI. The CDR3 protein is CASGGRGLNQPQHF. Written as DNA, the CDR3 is TGTGCCAGCGGGGGAAGGGGGCTGAATCAGCCCCAGCATTTT.